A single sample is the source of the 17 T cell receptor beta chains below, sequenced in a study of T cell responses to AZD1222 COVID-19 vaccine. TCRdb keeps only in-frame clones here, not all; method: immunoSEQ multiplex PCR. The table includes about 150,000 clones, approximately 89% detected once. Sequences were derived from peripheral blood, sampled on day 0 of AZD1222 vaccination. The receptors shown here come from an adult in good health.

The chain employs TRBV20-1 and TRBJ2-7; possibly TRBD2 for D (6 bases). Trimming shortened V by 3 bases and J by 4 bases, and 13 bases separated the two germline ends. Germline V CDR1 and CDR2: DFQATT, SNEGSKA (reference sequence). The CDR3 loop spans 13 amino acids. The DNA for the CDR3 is TGCAGTGCTAGTCTCGGGAGCGTTTACGAGCAGTACTTC. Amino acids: CSASLGSVYEQYF.

DNA for the CDR3: TGTGCCAGCAGCTCACAGGGCCCCTCCACCGGGGAGCTGTTTTTT. Its translation is CASSSQGPSTGELFF. The J gene is TRBJ2-2, the V gene TRBV5-5; weak D call: TRBD1 (6 bases). The V end lost 3 bases, the J end lost 4 bases, and 13 bases lay between the germline ends. Germline V gene sequence: CDR1 SGHKS, CDR2 YYEKEE (reference sequence). The CDR3 loop spans 15 amino acids.

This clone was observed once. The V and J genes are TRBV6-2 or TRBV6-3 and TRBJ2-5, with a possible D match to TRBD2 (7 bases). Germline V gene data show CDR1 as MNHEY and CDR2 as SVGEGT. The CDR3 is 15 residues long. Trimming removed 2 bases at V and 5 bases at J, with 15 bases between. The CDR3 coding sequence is TGTGCCAGCAGTTACCCGCGGGGGCCGGGCGAGACCCAGTACTTC. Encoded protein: CASSYPRGPGETQYF.

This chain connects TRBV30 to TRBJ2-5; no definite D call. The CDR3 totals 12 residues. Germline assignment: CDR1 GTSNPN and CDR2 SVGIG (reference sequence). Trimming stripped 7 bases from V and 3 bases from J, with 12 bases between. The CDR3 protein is CAFASSEETQYF. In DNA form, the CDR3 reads TGTGCCTTCGCGTCGTCCGAAGAGACCCAGTACTTC.

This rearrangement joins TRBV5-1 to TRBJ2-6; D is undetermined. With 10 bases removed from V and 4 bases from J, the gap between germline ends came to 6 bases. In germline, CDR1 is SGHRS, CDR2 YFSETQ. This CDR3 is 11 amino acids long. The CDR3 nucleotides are TGCGCCTCCAGAGGGGCCAACGTCCTGACTTTC. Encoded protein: CASRGANVLTF.

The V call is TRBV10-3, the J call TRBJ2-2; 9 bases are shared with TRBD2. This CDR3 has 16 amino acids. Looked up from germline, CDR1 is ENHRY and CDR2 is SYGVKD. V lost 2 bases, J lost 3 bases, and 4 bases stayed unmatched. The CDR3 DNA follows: TGTGCCATCAGTGAGCCAGCGGGAGGACACACCGGGGAGCTGTTTTTT. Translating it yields CAISEPAGGHTGELFF.

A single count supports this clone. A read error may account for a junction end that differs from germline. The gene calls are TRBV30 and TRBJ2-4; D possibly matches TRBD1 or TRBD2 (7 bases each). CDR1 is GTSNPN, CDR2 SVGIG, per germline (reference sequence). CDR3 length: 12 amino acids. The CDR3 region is CAGRQGGGTQYF. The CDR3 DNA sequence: TGTGCCGGGAGGCAGGGAGGGGGCACTCAGTACTTC.

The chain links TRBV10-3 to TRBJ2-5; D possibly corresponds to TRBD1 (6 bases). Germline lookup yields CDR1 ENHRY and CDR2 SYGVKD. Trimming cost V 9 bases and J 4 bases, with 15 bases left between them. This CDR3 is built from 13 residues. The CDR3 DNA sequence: TGTGCCATAGCTTTGGGGGCGGTAGAGACCCAGTACTTC. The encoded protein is CAIALGAVETQYF.

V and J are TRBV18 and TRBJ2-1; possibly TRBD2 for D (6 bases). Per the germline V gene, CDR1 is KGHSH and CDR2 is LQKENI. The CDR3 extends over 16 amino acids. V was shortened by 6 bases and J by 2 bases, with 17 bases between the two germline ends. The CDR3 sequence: CASSRLTGDPYNEQFF. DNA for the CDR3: TGTGCCAGCTCGAGGCTGACGGGAGATCCCTACAATGAGCAGTTCTTC. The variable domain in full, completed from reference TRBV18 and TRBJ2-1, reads NAGVMQNPRHLVRRRGQEARLRCSPMKGHSHVYWYRQLPEEGLKFMVYLQKENIIDESGMPKERFSAEFPKEGPSILRIQQVVRGDSAAYFCASSRLTGDPYNEQFFGPGTRLTVL.

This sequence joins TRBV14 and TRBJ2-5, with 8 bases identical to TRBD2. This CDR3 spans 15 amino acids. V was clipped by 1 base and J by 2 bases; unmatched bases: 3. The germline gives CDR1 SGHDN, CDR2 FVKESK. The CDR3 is CASSQGIAGQETQYF. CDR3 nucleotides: TGTGCCAGCAGCCAAGGTATAGCGGGACAAGAGACCCAGTACTTC.

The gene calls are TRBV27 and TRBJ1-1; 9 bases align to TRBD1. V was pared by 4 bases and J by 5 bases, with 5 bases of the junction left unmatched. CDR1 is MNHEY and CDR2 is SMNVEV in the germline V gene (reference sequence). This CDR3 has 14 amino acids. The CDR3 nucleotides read TGTGCCAGCAGTTCGGGGACAGGGTATACTGAAGCTTTCTTT. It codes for CASSSGTGYTEAFF.

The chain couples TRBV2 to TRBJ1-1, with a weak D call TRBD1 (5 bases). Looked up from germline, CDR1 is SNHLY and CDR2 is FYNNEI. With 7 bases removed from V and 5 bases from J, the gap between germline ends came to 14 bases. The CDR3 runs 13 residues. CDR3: CASTVARGTEAFF. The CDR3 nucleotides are TGTGCCAGCACGGTCGCCCGGGGGACTGAAGCTTTCTTT. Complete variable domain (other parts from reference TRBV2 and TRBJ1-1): EPEVTQTPSHQVTQMGQEVILRCVPISNHLYFYWYRQILGQKVEFLVSFYNNEISEKSEIFDDQFSVERPDGSNFTLKIRSTKLEDSAMYFCASTVARGTEAFFGQGTRLTVV.

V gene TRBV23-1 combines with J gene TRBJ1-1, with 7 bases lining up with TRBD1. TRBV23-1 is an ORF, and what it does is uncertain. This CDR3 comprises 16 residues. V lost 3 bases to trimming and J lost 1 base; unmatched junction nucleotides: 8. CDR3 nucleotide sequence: TGCGCCAGCAGTCATACGGGGGGACAGCAGAACACTGAAGCTTTCTTT. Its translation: CASSHTGGQQNTEAFF.

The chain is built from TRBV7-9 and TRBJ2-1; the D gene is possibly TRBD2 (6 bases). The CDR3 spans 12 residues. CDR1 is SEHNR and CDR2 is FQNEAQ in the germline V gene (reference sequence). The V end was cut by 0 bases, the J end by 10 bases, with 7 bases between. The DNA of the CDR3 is TGTGCCAGCAGCTTAGCGCTAGCGGAGCAGTTCTTC. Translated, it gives CASSLALAEQFF.

The CDR3 loop reads CALGGLVNSPLHF. CDR3 coding DNA: TGTGCCTTAGGGGGGCTAGTGAATTCACCCCTCCACTTT. The chain couples TRBV28 to TRBJ1-6; tentatively, D is TRBD1 (6 bases). Germline-derived CDR1 and CDR2 are MDHEN and SYDVKM. The CDR3 is made up of 13 amino acids. Trimming cost V 11 bases and J 7 bases, with 15 bases left between them.

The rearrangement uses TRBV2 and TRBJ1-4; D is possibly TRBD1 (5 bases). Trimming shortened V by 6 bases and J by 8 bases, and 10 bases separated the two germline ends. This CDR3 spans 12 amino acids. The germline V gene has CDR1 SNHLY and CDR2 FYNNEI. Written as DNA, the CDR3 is TGTGCCAGCAGGGGGGACTCAGAAAAACTGTTTTTT. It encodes CASRGDSEKLFF.

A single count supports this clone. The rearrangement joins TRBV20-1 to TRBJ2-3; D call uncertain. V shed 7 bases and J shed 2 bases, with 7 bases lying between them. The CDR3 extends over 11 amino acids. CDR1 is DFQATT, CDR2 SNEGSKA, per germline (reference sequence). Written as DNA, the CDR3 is TGCAGTGGACTCAACACAGATACGCAGTATTTT. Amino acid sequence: CSGLNTDTQYF.